The rows below give T cell receptor beta chains drawn from one sample of a study of blood T cell repertoires in COVID-19. The table came from immunoSEQ multiplex PCR; TCRdb's copy has only in-frame clones and leaves some out. There are fewer than 450,000 clones in the sample; roughly 90% occur only once, and roughly 2% lies in the top ten. Sequenced sample: PBMCs or T cells enriched from blood (not recorded which). These receptors came from a woman in her 40s with acute COVID-19. Each CDR3 is given with its conserved first and last residue. The D gene is left open where the match is weak. The size field is filled for only some rows; it gives once, few, many or a size class.

V gene: TRBV19; D gene: -; clone size: -; J gene: TRBJ2-1; CDR3 DNA: TGTGCCAGTAGTATTACCAGGGCTACATCGTATGAGCAGTTCTTC; CDR3 protein: CASSITRATSYEQFF
V gene: TRBV7-9; D gene: -; clone size: -; J gene: TRBJ2-1; CDR3 DNA: TGTGCCAGCAGCCCGGCGGGCAATGAGCAGTTCTTC; CDR3 protein: CASSPAGNEQFF
V gene: TRBV19; D gene: TRBD1; clone size: -; J gene: TRBJ1-1; CDR3 DNA: TGTGCCAGCAATGAAAGACAGGGCCGAAGTGAAGCTTTCTTT; CDR3 protein: CASNERQGRSEAFF
V gene: TRBV3-1/TRBV3-2; D gene: -; clone size: -; J gene: TRBJ1-6; CDR3 DNA: TGTGCCAGCAGCCAAGGAGCGTCACCCCTCCACTTT; CDR3 protein: CASSQGASPLHF
V gene: TRBV5-1; D gene: -; clone size: -; J gene: TRBJ1-1; CDR3 DNA: TGCGCCAGCAGCTTGGCCAGGTCGAGTCCTGAAGCTTTCTTT; CDR3 protein: CASSLARSSPEAFF
V gene: TRBV7-6; D gene: -; clone size: -; J gene: TRBJ2-2; CDR3 DNA: TGTGCCAGCAGCTTAGTCGGCGGAGGGGATGCCGGGGAGCTGTTTTTT; CDR3 protein: CASSLVGGGDAGELFF
V gene: TRBV27; D gene: TRBD1; clone size: -; J gene: TRBJ2-7; CDR3 DNA: TGTGCCAGCAGACGAAACCCGGGACAGTCGCCCTACGAGCAGTACTTC; CDR3 protein: CASRRNPGQSPYEQYF
V gene: TRBV30; D gene: TRBD1; clone size: -; J gene: TRBJ2-7; CDR3 DNA: TGTGCCTGGAGTGTTGGGACAGGGAGGGAAGAGCAGTACTTC; CDR3 protein: CAWSVGTGREEQYF
V gene: TRBV27; D gene: -; clone size: -; J gene: TRBJ1-5; CDR3 DNA: TGTGCCAGCAGACCACAGGGATACCAGCCCCAGCATTTT; CDR3 protein: CASRPQGYQPQHF
V gene: TRBV4-1; D gene: -; clone size: -; J gene: TRBJ1-2; CDR3 DNA: TGCGCCAGCAGCCAAGATCGATCGGGGGGCGCCTATGGCTACACCTTC; CDR3 protein: CASSQDRSGGAYGYTF
V gene: TRBV6-5; D gene: -; clone size: once; J gene: TRBJ1-5; CDR3 DNA: TGTGCCAGCAGCCCCGGGGGTCGGAGCAATCAGCCCCAGCATTTT; CDR3 protein: CASSPGGRSNQPQHF
V gene: TRBV5-1; D gene: TRBD1; clone size: -; J gene: TRBJ2-7; CDR3 DNA: TGCGCCAGCAGCCTGGACAGGGGGATCTTCGAGCAGTACTTC; CDR3 protein: CASSLDRGIFEQYF
V gene: TRBV3-1/TRBV3-2; D gene: TRBD1; clone size: -; J gene: TRBJ2-1; CDR3 DNA: TGTGCCAGCAGCCAAGGGACAGGGGGGATTAATGAGCAGTTCTTC; CDR3 protein: CASSQGTGGINEQFF
V gene: TRBV5-5; D gene: TRBD2; clone size: -; J gene: TRBJ2-7; CDR3 DNA: TGTGCCAGCAGACGACTCGAGCGGGGGGTCTACGAGCAGTACTTC; CDR3 protein: CASRRLERGVYEQYF
V gene: TRBV11-3; D gene: -; clone size: -; J gene: TRBJ2-3; CDR3 DNA: TGTGCCAGCAGCTTCCCGGGGGTAGATACGCAGTATTTT; CDR3 protein: CASSFPGVDTQYF
V gene: TRBV10-1; D gene: TRBD1; clone size: -; J gene: TRBJ1-2; CDR3 DNA: TGCGCCAGCAGTGAAATGGACAGGGCCTTCTATGGCTACACCTTC; CDR3 protein: CASSEMDRAFYGYTF
V gene: TRBV6-5; D gene: TRBD1; clone size: -; J gene: TRBJ1-2; CDR3 DNA: TGTGCCAGCAGTACCGGGACAGGGGTAGGCTACACCTTC; CDR3 protein: CASSTGTGVGYTF
V gene: TRBV19; D gene: -; clone size: -; J gene: TRBJ1-1; CDR3 DNA: TGTGCCAGTAGTATCAACAGGCGAACCTCGAACACTGAAGCTTTCTTT; CDR3 protein: CASSINRRTSNTEAFF
V gene: TRBV19; D gene: TRBD1; clone size: once; J gene: TRBJ1-4; CDR3 DNA: TGTGCCAGTGTTAATGGCCGGGGCCGGGACAGTGAAAAACTGTTTTTT; CDR3 protein: CASVNGRGRDSEKLFF
V gene: TRBV18; D gene: -; clone size: -; J gene: TRBJ1-1; CDR3 DNA: TGTGCCAGCTCACCACTACAGGGGAACACTGAAGCTTTCTTT; CDR3 protein: CASSPLQGNTEAFF
V gene: TRBV11-3; D gene: -; clone size: -; J gene: TRBJ2-7; CDR3 DNA: TGTGCCAGCAGCTTAGATCACAACTACGAGCAGTACTTC; CDR3 protein: CASSLDHNYEQYF
V gene: TRBV18; D gene: -; clone size: -; J gene: TRBJ2-3; CDR3 DNA: TGTGCCAGCTCACTCAGAAACCCCACAGATACGCAGTATTTT; CDR3 protein: CASSLRNPTDTQYF